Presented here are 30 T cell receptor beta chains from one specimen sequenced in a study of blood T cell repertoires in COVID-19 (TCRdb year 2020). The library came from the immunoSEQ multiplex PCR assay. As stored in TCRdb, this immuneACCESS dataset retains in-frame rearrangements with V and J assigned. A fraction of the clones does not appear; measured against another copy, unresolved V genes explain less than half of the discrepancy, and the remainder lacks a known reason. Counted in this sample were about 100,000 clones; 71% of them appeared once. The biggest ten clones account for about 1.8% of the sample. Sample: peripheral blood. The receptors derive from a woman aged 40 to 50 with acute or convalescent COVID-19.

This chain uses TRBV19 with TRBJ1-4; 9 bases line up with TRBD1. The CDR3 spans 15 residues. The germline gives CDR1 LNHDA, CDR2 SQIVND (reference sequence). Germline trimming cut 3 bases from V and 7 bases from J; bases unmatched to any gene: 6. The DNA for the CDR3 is TGTGCCAGTAGTATCGAGGGACAGGGCGCTGAAAAACTGTTTTTT. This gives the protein CASSIEGQGAEKLFF.

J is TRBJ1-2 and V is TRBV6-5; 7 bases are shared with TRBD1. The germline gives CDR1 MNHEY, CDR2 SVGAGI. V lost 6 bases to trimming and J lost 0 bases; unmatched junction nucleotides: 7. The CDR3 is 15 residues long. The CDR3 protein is CASRRQTGTNYGYTF. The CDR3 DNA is TGTGCCAGCAGACGCCAGACAGGGACTAACTATGGCTACACCTTC.

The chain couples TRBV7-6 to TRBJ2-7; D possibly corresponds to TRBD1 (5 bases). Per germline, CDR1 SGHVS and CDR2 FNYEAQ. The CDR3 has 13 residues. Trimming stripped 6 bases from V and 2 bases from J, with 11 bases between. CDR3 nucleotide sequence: TGTGCCAGCAGTCAACAGGTCACCTACGAGCAGTACTTC. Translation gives CASSQQVTYEQYF.

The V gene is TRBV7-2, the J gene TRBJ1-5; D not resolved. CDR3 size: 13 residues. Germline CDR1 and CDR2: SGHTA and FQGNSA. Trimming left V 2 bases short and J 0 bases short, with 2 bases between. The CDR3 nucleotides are TGTGCCAGCAGCTTACATAGCAATCAGCCCCAGCATTTT. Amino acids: CASSLHSNQPQHF.

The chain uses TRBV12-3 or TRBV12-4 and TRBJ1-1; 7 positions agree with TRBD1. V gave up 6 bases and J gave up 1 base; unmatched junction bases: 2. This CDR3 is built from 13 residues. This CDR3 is CASRGTANTEAFF. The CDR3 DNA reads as TGTGCCAGCAGGGGGACAGCGAACACTGAAGCTTTCTTT.

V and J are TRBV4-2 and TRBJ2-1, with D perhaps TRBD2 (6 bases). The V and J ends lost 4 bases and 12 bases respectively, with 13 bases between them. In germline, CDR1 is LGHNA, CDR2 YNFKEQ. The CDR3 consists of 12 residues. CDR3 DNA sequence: TGTGCCAGCAGCCCAGAGAGGGGAGGGCAGTTCTTC. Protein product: CASSPERGGQFF.

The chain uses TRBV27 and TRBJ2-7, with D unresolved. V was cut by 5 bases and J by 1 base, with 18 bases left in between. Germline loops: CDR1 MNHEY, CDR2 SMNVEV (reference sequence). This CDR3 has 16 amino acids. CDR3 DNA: TGTGCCAGCAGTCCATCGGTCGCCGTTATGTCCTACGAGCAGTACTTC. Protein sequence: CASSPSVAVMSYEQYF.

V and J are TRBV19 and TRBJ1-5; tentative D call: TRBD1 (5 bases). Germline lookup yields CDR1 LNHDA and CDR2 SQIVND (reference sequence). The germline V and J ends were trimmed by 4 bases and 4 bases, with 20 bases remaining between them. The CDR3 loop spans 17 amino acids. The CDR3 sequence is CASSNGGGGGKNQPQHF. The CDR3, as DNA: TGTGCCAGTAGTAACGGAGGCGGGGGGGGGAAAAATCAGCCCCAGCATTTT.

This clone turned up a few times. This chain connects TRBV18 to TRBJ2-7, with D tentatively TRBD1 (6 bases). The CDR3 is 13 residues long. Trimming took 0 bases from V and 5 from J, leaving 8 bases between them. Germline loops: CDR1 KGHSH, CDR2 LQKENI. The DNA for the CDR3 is TGTGCCAGCTCACCACCACAGGGCAACGAGCAGTACTTC. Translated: CASSPPQGNEQYF.

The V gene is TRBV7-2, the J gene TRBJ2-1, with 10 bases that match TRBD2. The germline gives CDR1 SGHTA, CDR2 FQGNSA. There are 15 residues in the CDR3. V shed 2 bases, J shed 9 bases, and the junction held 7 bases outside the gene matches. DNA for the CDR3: TGTGCCAGCAGCTTACTAAGCGGGGGGGCCTTTGAGCAGTTCTTC. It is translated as CASSLLSGGAFEQFF.

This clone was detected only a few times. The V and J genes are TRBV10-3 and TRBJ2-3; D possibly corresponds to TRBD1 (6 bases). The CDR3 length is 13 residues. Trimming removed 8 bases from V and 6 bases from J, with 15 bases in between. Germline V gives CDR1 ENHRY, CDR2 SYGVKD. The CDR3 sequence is CAILGDTPDTQYF. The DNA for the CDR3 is TGTGCCATCCTGGGGGACACGCCGGATACGCAGTATTTT.

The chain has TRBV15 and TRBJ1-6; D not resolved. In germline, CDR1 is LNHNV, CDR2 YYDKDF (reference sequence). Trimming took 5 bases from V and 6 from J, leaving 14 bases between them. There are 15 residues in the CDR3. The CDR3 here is CATSPRRAVNSPLHF. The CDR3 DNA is TGTGCCACCAGCCCTAGGAGGGCAGTTAATTCACCCCTCCACTTT.

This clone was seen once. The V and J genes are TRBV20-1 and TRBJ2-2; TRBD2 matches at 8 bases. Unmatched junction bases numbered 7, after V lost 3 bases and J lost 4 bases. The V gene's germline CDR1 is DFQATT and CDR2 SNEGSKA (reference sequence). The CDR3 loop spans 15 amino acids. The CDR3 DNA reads TGCAGTGCTAGTCGGGCGGGGGGATTCACCGGGGAGCTGTTTTTT. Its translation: CSASRAGGFTGELFF.

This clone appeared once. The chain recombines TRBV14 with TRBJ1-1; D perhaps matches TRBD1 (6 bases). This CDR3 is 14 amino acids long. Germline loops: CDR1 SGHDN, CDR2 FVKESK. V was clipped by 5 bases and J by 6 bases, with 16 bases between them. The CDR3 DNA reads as TGTGCCAGCAGCATGCTACAGGGCTGGTCTGAAGCTTTCTTT. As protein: CASSMLQGWSEAFF. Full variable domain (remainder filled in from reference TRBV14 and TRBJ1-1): EAGVTQFPSHSVIEKGQTVTLRCDPISGHDNLYWYRRVMGKEIKFLLHFVKESKQDESGMPNNRFLAERTGGTYSTLKVQPAELEDSGVYFCASSMLQGWSEAFFGQGTRLTVV.

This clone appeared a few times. The DNA of the CDR3 is TGTGCCAGCAGTGGGTCGACAGATGGCTACACCTTC. Translating it yields CASSGSTDGYTF. The rearrangement links TRBV28 to TRBJ1-2; possibly TRBD1 for D (5 bases). This CDR3 region has 12 residues. The germline V gene encodes CDR1 MDHEN and CDR2 SYDVKM. Trimming pared 5 bases from V and 6 bases from J, leaving 10 bases between.

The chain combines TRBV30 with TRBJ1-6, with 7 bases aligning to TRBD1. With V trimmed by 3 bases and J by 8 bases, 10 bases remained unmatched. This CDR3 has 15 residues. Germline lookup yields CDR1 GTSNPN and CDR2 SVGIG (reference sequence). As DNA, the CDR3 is TGTGCCTGGAGAAAAGGGGGCCTCGTTGATTCACCCCTCCACTTT. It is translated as CAWRKGGLVDSPLHF.

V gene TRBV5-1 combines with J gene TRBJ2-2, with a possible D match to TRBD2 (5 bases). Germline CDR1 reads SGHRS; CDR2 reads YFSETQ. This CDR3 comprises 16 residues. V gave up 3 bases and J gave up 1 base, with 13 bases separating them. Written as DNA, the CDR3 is TGCGCCAGCAGCTCCGCGGCTAGCCTGAACACCGGGGAGCTGTTTTTT. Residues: CASSSAASLNTGELFF.

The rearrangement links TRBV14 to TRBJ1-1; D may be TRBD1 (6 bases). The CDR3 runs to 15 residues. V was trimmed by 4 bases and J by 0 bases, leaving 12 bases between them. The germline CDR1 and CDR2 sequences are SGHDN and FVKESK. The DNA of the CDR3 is TGTGCCAGCAGCCTCCTCGGGACATTGAACACTGAAGCTTTCTTT. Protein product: CASSLLGTLNTEAFF.

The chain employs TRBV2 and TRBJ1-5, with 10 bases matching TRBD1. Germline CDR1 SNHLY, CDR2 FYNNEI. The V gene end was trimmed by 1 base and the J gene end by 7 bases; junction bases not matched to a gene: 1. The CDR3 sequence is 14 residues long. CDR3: CASSEGTGGQPQHF. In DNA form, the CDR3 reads TGTGCCAGCAGTGAAGGGACAGGGGGGCAGCCCCAGCATTTT.

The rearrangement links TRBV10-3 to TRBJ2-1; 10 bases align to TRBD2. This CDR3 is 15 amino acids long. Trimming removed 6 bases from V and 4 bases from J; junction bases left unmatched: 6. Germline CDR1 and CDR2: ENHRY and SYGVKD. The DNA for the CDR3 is TGTGCCATCAGGCCCCTAGCGGGGGATTACAATGAGCAGTTCTTC. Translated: CAIRPLAGDYNEQFF.

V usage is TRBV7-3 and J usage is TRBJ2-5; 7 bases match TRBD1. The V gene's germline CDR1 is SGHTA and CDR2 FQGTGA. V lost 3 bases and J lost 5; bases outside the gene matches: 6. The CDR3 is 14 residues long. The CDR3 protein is CASSLQGVGETQYF. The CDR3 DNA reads TGTGCCAGCAGCTTGCAGGGGGTAGGGGAGACCCAGTACTTC.

The chain's CDR3 is CASSSAAGQVTEAFF. CDR3 nucleotide sequence: TGTGCCAGCAGTTCCGCTGCGGGGCAGGTTACTGAAGCTTTCTTT. The chain uses TRBV28 and TRBJ1-1, with a possible D match to TRBD1 (5 bases). The germline V gene has CDR1 MDHEN and CDR2 SYDVKM. CDR3 length: 15 amino acids. V was shortened by 4 bases and J by 5 bases, with 17 bases between the two germline ends.

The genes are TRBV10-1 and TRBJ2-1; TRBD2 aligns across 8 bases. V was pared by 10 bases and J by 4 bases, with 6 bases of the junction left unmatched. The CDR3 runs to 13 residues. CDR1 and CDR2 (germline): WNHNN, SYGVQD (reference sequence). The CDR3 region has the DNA TGCGCCAAATTTAGCGGGGTGTACAATGAGCAGTTCTTC. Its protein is CAKFSGVYNEQFF.

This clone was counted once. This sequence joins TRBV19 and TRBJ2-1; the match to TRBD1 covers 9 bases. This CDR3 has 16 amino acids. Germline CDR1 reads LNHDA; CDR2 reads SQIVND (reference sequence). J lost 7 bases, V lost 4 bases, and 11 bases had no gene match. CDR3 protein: CASSKGQGGSWNEQFF. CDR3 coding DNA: TGTGCCAGTAGTAAGGGACAGGGAGGTAGTTGGAATGAGCAGTTCTTC.

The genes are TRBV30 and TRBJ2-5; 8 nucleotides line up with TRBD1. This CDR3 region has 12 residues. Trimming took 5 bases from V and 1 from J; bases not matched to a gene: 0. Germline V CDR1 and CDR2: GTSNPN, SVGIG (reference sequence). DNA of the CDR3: TGTGCCTGGGACAGGGGCCAAGAGACCCAGTACTTC. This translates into CAWDRGQETQYF.

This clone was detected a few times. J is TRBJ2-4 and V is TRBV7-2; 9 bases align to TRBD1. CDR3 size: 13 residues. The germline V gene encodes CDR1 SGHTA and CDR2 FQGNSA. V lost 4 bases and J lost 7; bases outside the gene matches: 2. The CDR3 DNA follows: TGTGCCAGCAGCTCTACAGGGGGCAACATTCAGTACTTC. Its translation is CASSSTGGNIQYF.

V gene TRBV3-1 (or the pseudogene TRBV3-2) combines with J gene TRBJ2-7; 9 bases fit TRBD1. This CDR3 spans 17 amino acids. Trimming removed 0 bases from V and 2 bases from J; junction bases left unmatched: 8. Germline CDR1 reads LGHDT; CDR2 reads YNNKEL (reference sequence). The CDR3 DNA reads TGTGCCAGCAGCCAAGATAAGCCGGGACAGGGACCCTACGAGCAGTACTTC. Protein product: CASSQDKPGQGPYEQYF.

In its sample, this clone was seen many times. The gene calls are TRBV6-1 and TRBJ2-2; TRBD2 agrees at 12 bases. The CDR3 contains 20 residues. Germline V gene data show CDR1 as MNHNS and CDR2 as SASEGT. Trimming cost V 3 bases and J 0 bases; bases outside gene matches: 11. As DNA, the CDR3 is TGTGCCAGCAGTGACTGGCGACTAGCGGGGGCCTCGGCGAACACCGGGGAGCTGTTTTTT. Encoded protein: CASSDWRLAGASANTGELFF.

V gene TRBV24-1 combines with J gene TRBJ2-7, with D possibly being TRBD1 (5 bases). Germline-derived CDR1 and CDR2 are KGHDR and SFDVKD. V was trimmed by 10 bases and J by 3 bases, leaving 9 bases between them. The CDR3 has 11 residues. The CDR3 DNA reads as TGTGCCACTAGTAGGGGCTACGAGCAGTACTTC. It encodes CATSRGYEQYF.

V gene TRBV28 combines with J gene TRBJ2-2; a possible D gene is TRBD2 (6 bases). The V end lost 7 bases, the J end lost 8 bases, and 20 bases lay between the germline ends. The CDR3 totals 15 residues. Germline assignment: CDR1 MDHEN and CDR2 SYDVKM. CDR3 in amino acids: CASTYRGSGRGELFF. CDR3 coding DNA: TGTGCCAGCACCTACCGAGGGAGCGGGCGAGGGGAGCTGTTTTTT. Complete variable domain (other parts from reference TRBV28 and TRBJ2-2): DVKVTQSSRYLVKRTGEKVFLECVQDMDHENMFWYRQDPGLGLRLIYFSYDVKMKEKGDIPEGYSVSREKKERFSLILESASTNQTSMYLCASTYRGSGRGELFFGEGSRLTVL.